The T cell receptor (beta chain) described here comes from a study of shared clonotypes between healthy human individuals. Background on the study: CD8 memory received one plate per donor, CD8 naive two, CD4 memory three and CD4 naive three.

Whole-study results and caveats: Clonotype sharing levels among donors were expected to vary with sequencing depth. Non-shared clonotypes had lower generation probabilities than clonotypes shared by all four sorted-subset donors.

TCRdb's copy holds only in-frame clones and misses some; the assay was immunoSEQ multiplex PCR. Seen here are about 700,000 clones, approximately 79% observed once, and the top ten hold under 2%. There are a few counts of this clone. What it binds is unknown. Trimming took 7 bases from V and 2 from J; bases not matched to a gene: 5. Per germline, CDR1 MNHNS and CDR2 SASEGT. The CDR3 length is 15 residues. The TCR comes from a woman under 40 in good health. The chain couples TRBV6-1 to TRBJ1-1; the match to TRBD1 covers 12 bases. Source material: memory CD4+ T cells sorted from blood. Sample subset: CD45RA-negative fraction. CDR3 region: CASTPGQGANTEAFF. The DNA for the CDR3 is TGTGCCAGCACTCCGGGACAGGGGGCCAACACTGAAGCTTTCTTT.